These T cell receptor beta chains were read from a single sample in a study of T cells after yellow fever vaccination. In TCRdb, the 5' RACE reads were re-called with MiXCR into one record per CDR3 protein. In the table there are approximately 600,000 distinct CDR3 sequences, roughly an eighth of which are singletons. The sequenced sample was PBMCs, obtained on the day of the yellow fever booster vaccination. The receptors stem from a young man who received the YFV17D yellow fever vaccine. The CDR3 runs from the conserved cysteine through the conserved F or W. A D gene is named only where the DNA matches it firmly. Size tells how often a clone was seen (once, few, many) or the class of an expanded clone, and some rows leave it out.

J	V	D	size	DNA	CDR3
TRBJ2-7	TRBV5-1	TRBD1	.	TGCGCCAGCAGCTTGATGGGACAGGGTAACGAGCAGTACTTC	CASSLMGQGNEQYF
TRBJ2-3	TRBV5-1	TRBD2	few	TGCGCCAGCAGCTTGGCCGGGACTAGCGATATAGATACGCAGTATTTT	CASSLAGTSDIDTQYF
TRBJ1-1	TRBV9	.	few	TGTGCCAGCAGCGCGGACGGGAACACTGAAGCTTTCTTT	CASSADGNTEAFF
TRBJ2-2	TRBV7-2	.	few	TGTGCCAGCAGTATAAGAACCGCAAGAAACACCGGGGAGCTGTTTTTT	CASSIRTARNTGELFF
TRBJ2-5	TRBV29-1	TRBD2	many	TGCAGCGTTTCCCTAGCGGGAGAGGGGACCCAGTACTTC	CSVSLAGEGTQYF
TRBJ2-1	TRBV6-5	.	.	TGTGCCAGCAGTTACTTGGAGAGCTCCTACAATGAGCAGTTCTTC	CASSYLESSYNEQFF
TRBJ2-1	TRBV28	TRBD1	.	TGTGCCATACAGGGGTACTCCTACAATGAGCAGTTCTTC	CAIQGYSYNEQFF
TRBJ2-4	TRBV3-1	.	few	TGTGCCAGCAGCCTCCGGGGCCCCACCAAAAACATTCAGTACTTC	CASSLRGPTKNIQYF
TRBJ1-5	TRBV3-1	.	.	TGTGCCAGCAGCCAATCCGGGGGACCCCAGCATTTT	CASSQSGGPQHF
TRBJ1-4	TRBV7-2	.	many	TGTGCCAGCAGCATAACCGGGGGGTTCGGTGAAAAACTGTTTTTT	CASSITGGFGEKLFF
TRBJ1-4	TRBV20-1	.	.	TGCAGTGCTGGAGGGGCAGCTGGTAATGAAAAACTGTTTTTT	CSAGGAAGNEKLFF
TRBJ2-3	TRBV28	.	few	TGTGCCAGCACATACAGGGTAGTCATAGATACGCAGTATTTT	CASTYRVVIDTQYF
TRBJ1-5	TRBV29-1	.	.	TGCAGCGTTGTGTCCGGGGTCAATCAGCCCCAGCATTTT	CSVVSGVNQPQHF
TRBJ2-7	TRBV7-9	.	.	TGTGCCAGCAGCTTAGTATTCGACGAGCAGTACTTC	CASSLVFDEQYF
TRBJ2-1	TRBV4-3	TRBD2	few	TGCGCCAGCAGCCAAGATACAGGGACTAGCAGCGATGAGCAGTTCTTC	CASSQDTGTSSDEQFF
TRBJ1-2	TRBV4-3	.	.	TGCGCCAGCAGCCAGAAACGGGGCCTCTATGGCTACACCTTC	CASSQKRGLYGYTF
TRBJ2-5	TRBV5-6	.	few	TGTGCCAGCAGCTCCCCGACAGGCGTAAAGACCCAGTACTTC	CASSSPTGVKTQYF
TRBJ2-3	TRBV24-1	TRBD2	.	TGTGCCACCAGCCCGCGCTCTAGCGGACTCTCGGATACGCAGTATTTT	CATSPRSSGLSDTQYF
TRBJ2-2	TRBV20-1	TRBD2	once	TGCAGTGCTGCCCCGGCTAGCGGGAACACCGGGGAGCTGTTTTTT	CSAAPASGNTGELFF
TRBJ2-3	TRBV6-1	.	few	TGTGCCAGCTTAGATCTAGCACGGGACACAGATACGCAGTATTTT	CASLDLARDTDTQYF
TRBJ1-1	TRBV7-9	.	.	TGTGCCAGCACCTCGGCGGGGGTGGTTGAAGCTTTCTTT	CASTSAGVVEAFF
TRBJ2-5	TRBV10-3	TRBD1	many	TGTGCCATCAGTGAGTTAGGGGGCGCGGAGACCCAGTACTTC	CAISELGGAETQYF
TRBJ2-3	TRBV7-2	TRBD2	.	TGTGCCAGCAGCTTAGGACCTAGCGGACGAGATACGCAGTATTTT	CASSLGPSGRDTQYF
TRBJ2-7	TRBV18	.	.	TGTGCCAGCTCACCGAGGGACACAGGGTCGGGACGGGAGCAGTACTTC	CASSPRDTGSGREQYF
TRBJ1-5	TRBV10-3	TRBD1	.	TGTGCCATCAGGGAAGGGGGCGCTGGACAGCCCCAGCATTTT	CAIREGGAGQPQHF
TRBJ2-1	TRBV27	.	.	TGTGCCAGCAGTAACCGGGTCTTCAGCGAGCAGTTCTTC	CASSNRVFSEQFF
TRBJ2-5	TRBV7-9	TRBD1	.	TGTGCCAGCAGCTCATCAGCCAGGGGGGAGACCCAGTACTTC	CASSSSARGETQYF
TRBJ2-7	TRBV4-3	.	few	TGCGCCAGCAGCCAAGACAACAATAACTACGAGCAGTACTTC	CASSQDNNNYEQYF
TRBJ2-3	TRBV23-1	TRBD2	.	TGCGCCAGCAGCCCCCCTGGACTAGCGGACTCGGGGACAGATACGCAGTATTTT	CASSPPGLADSGTDTQYF
TRBJ1-2	TRBV28	.	.	TGTGCCACCCCAACGGGCCACAGCCGGGGCTACACCTTC	CATPTGHSRGYTF
TRBJ2-1	TRBV3-1	TRBD2	.	TGTGCCTTCAGGCCTAATAGGTTAGCGGGAAGCTCCTACAATGAGCAGTTCTTC	CAFRPNRLAGSSYNEQFF
TRBJ1-1	TRBV29-1	.	few	TGCAGCGTTGGCCCAGGGCAGGGTGAAGCTTTCTTT	CSVGPGQGEAFF
TRBJ1-4	TRBV7-2	TRBD1	few	TGTGCCAGCAGCTGGACAGGGGTCGAAAAACTGTTTTTT	CASSWTGVEKLFF
TRBJ2-7	TRBV20-1	.	.	TGCAGTGCTAGAGATCAGCGACAGTGGGCTTACGAGCAGTACTTC	CSARDQRQWAYEQYF
TRBJ2-7	TRBV7-9	.	.	TGTGCCAGCAGCTTTGGTTTTGGCGGGGTGTCCTACGAGCAGTACTTC	CASSFGFGGVSYEQYF
TRBJ2-1	TRBV11-2	TRBD1	few	TGTGCCAGCAGTGTGCCGGGACAGGGGAGCTATGAGCAGTTCTTC	CASSVPGQGSYEQFF
TRBJ2-5	TRBV7-2	TRBD1	.	TGTGCCAGCAAACAGGGGGGAGAGACCCAGTCCTTC	CASKQGGETQSF
TRBJ1-1	TRBV19	.	.	TGTGCCAGTAGTATAGCGGCGGTGAACACTGAAGCTTTCTTT	CASSIAAVNTEAFF
TRBJ1-2	TRBV5-1	.	.	TGCGCCAGCAGCTTGGGGGACATGAACTATGGCTACACCTTC	CASSLGDMNYGYTF
TRBJ2-3	TRBV10-1	.	.	TGCGCCAGCAGTGTGGCAGGAACCTACACAGATACGCAGTATTTT	CASSVAGTYTDTQYF
TRBJ2-1	TRBV29-1	TRBD1	few	TGCAGCGTTTCCGGGACAGAAAATTTCGGGAATGAGCAGTTCTTC	CSVSGTENFGNEQFF
TRBJ2-7	TRBV4-2	TRBD2	few	TGTGCCAGCAGCCCGACGGGTGATAGCGGGAGTTACGAGCAGTACTTC	CASSPTGDSGSYEQYF
TRBJ2-4	TRBV25-1	.	.	TGTGCCAGCAGTGTCTTAGGGGGAAACATTCAGTACTTC	CASSVLGGNIQYF